Described below is a single TCR beta chain sequence and its context. This sample stems from a study of blood T cell repertoires in COVID-19. Clones were read by immunoSEQ multiplex PCR, and TCRdb kept only the in-frame ones, dropping some. The profile shows a few hundred thousand clones, about 90% of them singletons. The TCR originated in a woman younger than 35 who had recovered from COVID-19. The specimen sequenced was peripheral blood.

Here the CDR3 reads CASSPGGEGGTEAFF. The CDR3 DNA reads as TGTGCCAGCAGCCCAGGGGGCGAAGGCGGCACTGAAGCTTTCTTT. This chain connects TRBV5-4 to TRBJ1-1; 8 nucleotides line up with TRBD1. CDR1 and CDR2 from the germline V gene are SGHNT and YYREEE (reference sequence). J was trimmed by 4 bases and V by 4 bases; bases with no gene match: 9. The CDR3 totals 15 residues.